This TCR beta chain was recorded in a study of vaccination effects on CD4 cells after COVID-19. Study-wide results and caveats: Researchers reported few convalescent patients and no early post-infection timepoints in the study.

The CDR3 extends over 12 amino acids. Looked up from germline, CDR1 is SNHLY and CDR2 is FYNNEI. V was trimmed by 4 bases and J by 7 bases, leaving 7 bases between them. Comment on this clone: Its antigen is not known.

Antigen-specific CD4+ T cells were first expanded with viral peptide pools by the ViraFEST assay and only then sequenced. When less than 11 days of culture had elapsed, CD4+ T cells were isolated. Two-dose BNT162b2 or mRNA-1273 vaccination was given to participants. Cultivation was performed at two million PBMC per well with roughly 10 IU/ml IL-2 and 10 ug/ml peptides added. Clones were read by immunoSEQ multiplex PCR, and TCRdb kept only the in-frame ones, dropping some. Of 67,000 or so clones in the sample, around 81% are singletons; the top ten hold 0.95% to 1.5%. The chain carries TRBV2 and TRBJ2-2, with a tentative D call TRBD1 (5 bases). The specimen comprised CD4+ T cells from PBMCs cultured with HCoV-229E spike peptides, sampled after COVID-19 vaccination. The receptor's source is a human donor who received a COVID-19 vaccine. CDR3 residues: CASSADIGELFF. In DNA form, the CDR3 reads TGTGCCAGCAGTGCGGACATCGGGGAGCTGTTTTTT.